This T cell receptor beta chain was sequenced during a study of cytomegalovirus exposure and HLA in healthy donors. This clone was seen a single time. Libraries were prepared by immunoSEQ multiplex PCR; TCRdb keeps only in-frame clonotypes and omits some of them. The sample lists some 69,000 clones; 85% to 95% were seen once. Sequencing input: PBMCs. This receptor was taken from a man between 18 and 35 years old in good health and CMV-seropositive.

For the CDR3, the DNA is TGTGCCAGCAGCCGGACAGTTCTTTCCTACGAGCAGTACTTC. Its protein is CASSRTVLSYEQYF. The chain links TRBV6-5 to TRBJ2-7, with a tentative D call TRBD1 (6 bases). Germline V gene data show CDR1 as MNHEY and CDR2 as SVGAGI. This CDR3 comprises 14 residues. V lost 6 bases to trimming and J lost 1 base, with 13 bases between them.